These 28 T cell receptor beta chains originate from one sample sequenced in a study of immune characterization of retroperitoneal liposarcoma. TCRdb re-called the PCR reads with MiXCR, one entry per CDR3 protein. Of about 2,500 distinct CDR3 sequences in the sample, less than 55% were seen once. Input material: tumor tissue. Receptors were obtained from a female donor with retroperitoneal liposarcoma.

On this clonotype: One base away lies a much larger clone, so this may be a sequencing read error. The genes are TRBV6-1 and TRBJ2-5; tentatively, D is TRBD2 (5 bases). The J call may be faulty, since TRBJ2-1 better matches the DNA end. The CDR3 consists of 13 residues. Germline CDR1 is MNHNS and CDR2 is SASEGT. CDR3 loop: CANSEALAGEQFF. CDR3 in DNA: TGTGCCAACAGTGAAGCGCTAGCCGGGGAGCAGTTCTTC.

This rearrangement joins TRBV6-6 to TRBJ2-3; D is perhaps TRBD1 or TRBD2 (5 bases each). The CDR3 contains 15 residues. Germline loops: CDR1 MNHNY, CDR2 SVGAGI (reference sequence). V was shortened by 5 bases and J by 0 bases, with 12 bases between the two germline ends. The CDR3, as DNA: TGTGCCAGCAGTCCTCAAGGGACGAGCACAGATACGCAGTATTTT. Protein product: CASSPQGTSTDTQYF.

The J gene is TRBJ2-2, the V gene TRBV12-3 or TRBV12-4; no firm D call. V lost 1 base and J 4 bases, leaving 4 bases between the germline ends. This CDR3 comprises 13 residues. CDR3 coding DNA: TGTGCCAGCAGTTTAGGTAGCACCGGGGAGCTGTTTTTT. It yields the protein CASSLGSTGELFF.

The chain joins TRBV11-3 to TRBJ1-1; D remains ambiguous. The CDR3 length is 14 residues. The V end was cut by 5 bases, the J end by 2 bases, with 12 bases between. In germline, CDR1 is SGHNT, CDR2 YENEEA. This CDR3 reads CASSPRNRNTEAFF. The DNA for the CDR3 is TGTGCCAGCAGCCCACGGAATCGAAACACTGAAGCTTTCTTT.

The rearrangement uses TRBV6-4 and TRBJ2-1; 11 positions match TRBD1. The V gene end was trimmed by 6 bases and the J gene end by 8 bases; junction bases not matched to a gene: 12. Looked up from germline, CDR1 is MRHNA and CDR2 is SNTAGT. This CDR3 is 16 amino acids long. CDR3 region: CASSPYTGQGGDEQFF. DNA for the CDR3: TGTGCCAGCAGCCCTTATACGGGACAGGGGGGCGATGAGCAGTTCTTC.

This clonotype occurred a few times. J is TRBJ2-1 and V is TRBV6-1; unclear D gene. The germline V gene has CDR1 MNHNS and CDR2 SASEGT. Between the trimmed V and J ends, which lost 3 bases and 4 bases, there was a span of 7 bases. The length of the CDR3 is 13 residues. The CDR3: CASSDNGYNEQFF. CDR3 bases: TGTGCCAGCAGTGATAATGGATACAATGAGCAGTTCTTC.

The chain links TRBV4-1 to TRBJ2-5, with TRBD2 as a possible D gene (5 bases). The better agreement between TRBJ2-7 and the DNA end casts doubt on the J call. The V gene's germline CDR1 is MGHRA and CDR2 YSYEKL. The CDR3 is 14 amino acids. CDR3 DNA sequence: TGCGCCAGCAGCACGAGGGCCGGGACCTACGAGCAGTACTTC. This translates into CASSTRAGTYEQYF.

The genes are TRBV7-2 and TRBJ2-1; 10 nucleotides line up with TRBD2. J was trimmed by 8 bases and V by 7 bases; bases with no gene match: 11. Germline V gives CDR1 SGHTA, CDR2 FQGNSA. The CDR3 length is 15 residues. The CDR3 DNA follows: TGTGCCAGCACCACTCGGGGACTAGCGAACTATGAGCAGTTCTTC. This encodes CASTTRGLANYEQFF.

V and J are TRBV6-1 and TRBJ2-2; perhaps D is TRBD1 or TRBD2 (7 bases each). This CDR3 is 20 amino acids long. V was pared by 6 bases and J by 10 bases, with 36 bases between. Per germline, CDR1 MNHNS and CDR2 SASEGT. The CDR3 here is CASRLDLWPSDAGGAEELFF. The CDR3 DNA reads as TGTGCCAGCAGACTCGATTTGTGGCCCTCGGATGCAGGGGGGGCAGAGGAGCTGTTTTTT.

In this sample, this clonotype is medium-sized (0.01 to 0.1%). The V and J genes are TRBV6-1 and TRBJ1-4; 7 bases match TRBD1. CDR3 length equals 17 residues. Germline loops: CDR1 MNHNS, CDR2 SASEGT. V shed 1 base, J shed 0 bases, and the junction held 5 bases outside the gene matches. This chain's CDR3 is CASSEGTGAATNEKLFF. For the CDR3, the DNA is TGTGCCAGCAGTGAAGGGACAGGTGCTGCAACTAATGAAAAACTGTTTTTT.

J is TRBJ2-1 and V is TRBV6-5, with TRBD1 as a possible D gene (5 bases). The germline gives CDR1 MNHEY, CDR2 SVGAGI. V was shortened by 0 bases and J by 5 bases, with 5 bases between the two germline ends. This CDR3 has 13 amino acids. CDR3 residues: CASSYSGDNEQFF. As DNA, the CDR3 is TGTGCCAGCAGTTACTCAGGGGACAATGAGCAGTTCTTC.

The rearrangement uses TRBV11-2 and TRBJ2-4, with 7 bases that match TRBD1. The CDR3 totals 15 residues. With 5 bases clipped from V and 4 bases from J, the junction kept 8 bases outside the gene matches. Germline V gives CDR1 SGHAT, CDR2 FQNNGV. DNA for the CDR3: TGTGCCAGCAGCCTGATCGGGGACAGAAAAAACATTCAGTACTTC. Residues: CASSLIGDRKNIQYF.

CDR3 in amino acids: CASSYLAGSTDTQYF. In nucleotides, the CDR3 is TGTGCCAGCAGCTACCTAGCGGGAAGCACAGATACGCAGTATTTT. V is TRBV7-2 and J is TRBJ2-3; 9 bases fit TRBD2. The length of the CDR3 is 15 residues. Looked up from germline, CDR1 is SGHTA and CDR2 is FQGNSA. Trimming cost V 4 bases and J 0 bases; bases outside gene matches: 2.

There are a few counts of this clonotype. V and J are TRBV7-9 and TRBJ2-5; 9 positions match TRBD1. Per the germline V gene, CDR1 is SEHNR and CDR2 is FQNEAQ (reference sequence). The J segment lost 4 bases and the V segment lost 2 bases, leaving 8 bases of the junction unmatched. The CDR3 is 16 amino acids. The CDR3 protein is CASSLLWTGVRETQYF. Here the CDR3 DNA reads TGTGCCAGCAGCTTATTGTGGACAGGGGTTCGAGAGACCCAGTACTTC.

The CDR3 here is CASIAVAETQYF. CDR3 DNA sequence: TGTGCCAGCATCGCAGTCGCGGAGACCCAGTACTTC. The chain couples TRBV6-8 to TRBJ2-5; D is unresolved. V was clipped by 7 bases and J by 5 bases, with 11 bases between them. CDR3 size: 12 residues. Germline assignment: CDR1 MNHGY and CDR2 SAAAGT.

V gene TRBV20-1 combines with J gene TRBJ2-6; 9 nucleotides line up with TRBD1. This CDR3 is 13 amino acids long. V dropped 8 bases and J dropped 3; count of bases not matched to a gene: 2. Germline CDR1 DFQATT, CDR2 SNEGSKA (reference sequence). CDR3 DNA sequence: TGCAGTACAGGGGGCGTTGGGGCCAACGTCCTGACTTTC. This translates into CSTGGVGANVLTF.

The rearrangement links TRBV12-5 to TRBJ1-6, with TRBD1 as a possible D gene (6 bases). Trimming left V 2 bases short and J 10 bases short, with 15 bases between. Germline lookup yields CDR1 LGHNT and CDR2 FRNRAP. CDR3 length: 15 residues. CDR3 in DNA: TGTGCTAGTGGTTTGCAGGACAGTCGAGGATCACCCCTCCACTTT. It translates to CASGLQDSRGSPLHF.

This clonotype was seen more than once but under ten times. This sequence joins TRBV7-6 and TRBJ2-2; D gene ambiguous. Looked up from germline, CDR1 is SGHVS and CDR2 is FNYEAQ. V dropped 6 bases and J dropped 7 bases, with 6 bases sitting between them. The CDR3 contains 11 residues. The CDR3 region is CASSSGGELFF. CDR3 DNA: TGTGCCAGCAGTTCAGGCGGGGAGCTGTTTTTT. Full variable domain (rest looked up from reference TRBV7-6 and TRBJ2-2): GAGVSQSPRYKVTKRGQDVALRCDPISGHVSLYWYRQALGQGPEFLTYFNYEAQQDKSGLPNDRFSAERPEGSISTLTIQRTEQRDSAMYRCASSSGGELFFGEGSRLTVL.

In this sample, this clonotype turned up a few times. CDR3 region: CATSGPKNEQYF. As DNA, the CDR3 is TGCGCCACGTCAGGTCCTAAAAATGAGCAGTACTTC. The V gene is TRBV10-2, the J gene TRBJ2-1, with no clear D. The DNA end favors TRBJ2-7, so the J call may be wrong. The CDR3 has 12 amino acids. CDR1 WSHSY and CDR2 SAAADI come from the germline V gene.

This chain connects TRBV6-1 to TRBJ2-7; D remains unclear. Deletions cut 2 bases from V and 7 bases from J, with 15 bases between. CDR3 length: 14 amino acids. CDR1 is MNHNS and CDR2 is SASEGT in the germline V gene. The CDR3 sequence: CASSEQDLVGEQYF. CDR3 DNA: TGTGCCAGCAGTGAACAGGACCTCGTGGGGGAGCAGTACTTC.

The V call is TRBV5-4, the J call TRBJ2-3; tentatively, D is TRBD1 (6 bases). The ends were cut back, 4 bases at V and 1 base at J, with 13 bases in the middle. CDR3 length: 15 amino acids. CDR1 and CDR2 (germline): SGHNT, YYREEE (reference sequence). The CDR3 region has the DNA TGTGCCAGCAGCGTACAGGGTAGCCGCACAGATACGCAGTATTTT. It is translated as CASSVQGSRTDTQYF.

The chain carries TRBV6-1 and TRBJ2-1; D possibly corresponds to TRBD1 (6 bases). Judging by the DNA end, TRBJ2-7 fits better; the J call may be wrong. Per germline, CDR1 MNHNS and CDR2 SASEGT. The CDR3 extends over 17 amino acids. In DNA, the CDR3 is TGTGCCAGCAGTCCGCTTTTGGGTTTGCCCGGGGACAATGAGCAGTACTTC. This sequence encodes CASSPLLGLPGDNEQYF.

This sequence joins TRBV7-6 and TRBJ2-5; a weak D match, TRBD1 (5 bases). This CDR3 region has 13 residues. V lost 2 bases and J lost 2, with 6 bases in between. CDR1 is SGHVS and CDR2 is FNYEAQ in the germline V gene. The CDR3 coding sequence is TGTGCCAGCAGCTTACGACAGCAAGAGACCCAGTACTTC. Its translation is CASSLRQQETQYF.

The CDR3 bases are TGTGCCAGCAGCTTAGTCAGTCCTTCCTACGAGCAGTTCTTC. Residues: CASSLVSPSYEQFF. This chain uses TRBV7-8 with TRBJ2-1; D unclear. CDR3 length equals 14 residues. V was trimmed by 1 base and J by 10 bases, leaving 14 bases between them. Germline V lookup: CDR1 SGHVS, CDR2 FQNEAQ. Combining the CDR3 with reference TRBV7-8 and TRBJ2-1 gives the whole variable domain GAGVSQSPRYKVAKRGQDVALRCDPISGHVSLFWYQQALGQGPEFLTYFQNEAQLDKSGLPSDRFFAERPEGSVSTLKIQRTQQEDSAVYLCASSLVSPSYEQFFGPGTRLTVL.

V is TRBV6-6 and J is TRBJ2-3; D is tentatively TRBD1 or TRBD2 (6 bases each). The CDR3 covers 14 residues. Germline assignment: CDR1 MNHNY and CDR2 SVGAGI (reference sequence). The ends were cut back, 5 bases at V and 10 bases at J, with 19 bases in the middle. The DNA of the CDR3 is TGTGCCAGCAGTCAGACGAAGGGGGGAAGTGCGCAGTATTTT. It is translated as CASSQTKGGSAQYF.

Only a few counts were recorded for this clonotype. The V and J genes are TRBV7-6 and TRBJ2-5, with D possibly matching TRBD1 (6 bases). This CDR3 has 15 amino acids. Germline CDR1 is SGHVS and CDR2 is FNYEAQ. V lost 7 bases, J lost 1 base, and 16 bases lay in between. Here the CDR3 reads CASTPLGAVQETQYF. The CDR3 DNA follows: TGTGCCAGCACCCCCCTGGGGGCCGTCCAAGAGACCCAGTACTTC.

This clonotype was seen only a few times. The chain carries TRBV6-1 and TRBJ2-5, with 7 bases that match TRBD2. Losses at the gene ends were 2 bases for V and 11 bases for J; bases not matched to a gene: 14. CDR1 and CDR2 from the germline V gene are MNHNS and SASEGT. The CDR3 is 15 amino acids. The CDR3 region has the DNA TGTGCCAGCAGTGAAATGGGACTACTTGGCAATGAGCAGTACTTC. It codes for CASSEMGLLGNEQYF.

The gene calls are TRBV7-6 and TRBJ2-1, with 8 bases fitting TRBD2. The CDR3 covers 14 residues. Germline V lookup: CDR1 SGHVS, CDR2 FNYEAQ. Trimming removed 3 bases from V and 10 bases from J; junction bases left unmatched: 8. The CDR3, as DNA: TGTGCCAGCAGCTTGGACTTAGCGGGACACGAGCAGTTCTTC. Protein product: CASSLDLAGHEQFF.